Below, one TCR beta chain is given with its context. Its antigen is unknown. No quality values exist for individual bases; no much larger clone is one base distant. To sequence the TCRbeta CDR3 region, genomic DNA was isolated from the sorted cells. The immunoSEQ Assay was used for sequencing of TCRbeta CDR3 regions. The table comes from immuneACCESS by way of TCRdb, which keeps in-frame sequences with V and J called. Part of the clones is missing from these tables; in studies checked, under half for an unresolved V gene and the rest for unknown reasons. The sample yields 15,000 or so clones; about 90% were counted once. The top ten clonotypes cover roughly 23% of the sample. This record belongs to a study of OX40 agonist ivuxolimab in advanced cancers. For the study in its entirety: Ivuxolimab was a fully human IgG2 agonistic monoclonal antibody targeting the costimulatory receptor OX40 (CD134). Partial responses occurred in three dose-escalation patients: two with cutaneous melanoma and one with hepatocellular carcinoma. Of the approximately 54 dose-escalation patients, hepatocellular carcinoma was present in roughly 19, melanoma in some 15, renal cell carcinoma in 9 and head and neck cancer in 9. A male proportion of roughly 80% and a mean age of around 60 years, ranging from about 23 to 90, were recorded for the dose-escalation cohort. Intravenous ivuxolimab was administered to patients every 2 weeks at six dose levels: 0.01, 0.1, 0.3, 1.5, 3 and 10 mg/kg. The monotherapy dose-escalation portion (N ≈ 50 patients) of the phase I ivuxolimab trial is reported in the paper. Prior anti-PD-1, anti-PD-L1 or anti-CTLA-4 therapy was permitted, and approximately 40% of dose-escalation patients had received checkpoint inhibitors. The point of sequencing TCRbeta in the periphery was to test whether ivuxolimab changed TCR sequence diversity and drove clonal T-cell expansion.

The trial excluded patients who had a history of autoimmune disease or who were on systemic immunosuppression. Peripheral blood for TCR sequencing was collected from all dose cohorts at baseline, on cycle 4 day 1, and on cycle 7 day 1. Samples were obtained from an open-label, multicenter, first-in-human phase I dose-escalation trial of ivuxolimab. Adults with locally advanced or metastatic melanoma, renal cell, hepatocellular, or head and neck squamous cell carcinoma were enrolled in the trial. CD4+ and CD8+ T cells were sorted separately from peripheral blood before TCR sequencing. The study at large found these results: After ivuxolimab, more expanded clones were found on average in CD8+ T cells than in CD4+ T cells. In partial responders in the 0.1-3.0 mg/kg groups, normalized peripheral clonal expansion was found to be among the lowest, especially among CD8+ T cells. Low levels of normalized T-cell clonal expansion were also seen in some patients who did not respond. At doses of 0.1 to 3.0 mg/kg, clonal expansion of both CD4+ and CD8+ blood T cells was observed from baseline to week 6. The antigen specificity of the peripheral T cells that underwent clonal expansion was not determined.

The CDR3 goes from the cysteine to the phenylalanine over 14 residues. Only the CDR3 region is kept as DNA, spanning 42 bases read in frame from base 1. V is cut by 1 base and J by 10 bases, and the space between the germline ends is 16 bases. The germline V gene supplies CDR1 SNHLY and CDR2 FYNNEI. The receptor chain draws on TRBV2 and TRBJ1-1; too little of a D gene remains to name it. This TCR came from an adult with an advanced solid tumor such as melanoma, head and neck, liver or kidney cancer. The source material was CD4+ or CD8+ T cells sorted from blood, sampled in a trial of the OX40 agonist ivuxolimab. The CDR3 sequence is CASSEGAYYEGAFF. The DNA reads TGTGCCAGCAGTGAAGGGGCTTATTATGAGGGAGCTTTCTTT.